Presented here are 18 T cell receptor beta chains from one specimen sequenced in a study of neurological immune-mediated disorders. TCRdb itself ran the 5' RACE reads through MiXCR, one entry per CDR3 protein. The repertoire includes about 58,000 distinct CDR3 sequences, roughly 4% of them detected once, and 1.6% sits in the top ten. Sequenced material: PBMCs. Receptor source: a man aged 30 to 45 with multiple sclerosis.

Ten or more counts support this clonotype. This rearrangement joins TRBV3-1 to TRBJ2-7; a possible D gene is TRBD1 (5 bases). Germline CDR1 and CDR2: LGHDT and YNNKEL (reference sequence). Trimming stripped 1 base from V and 6 bases from J, with 10 bases between. CDR3 length: 13 residues. The CDR3 region has the DNA TGTGCCAGCAGCCAAGCGCTGGGGCGCGAGCAGTACTTC. Translating it yields CASSQALGREQYF.

This clonotype occurred many times. V is TRBV2 and J is TRBJ2-1, with D unclear. Looked up from germline, CDR1 is SNHLY and CDR2 is FYNNEI. The CDR3 runs to 15 residues. V lost 4 bases and J 0 bases, leaving 10 bases between the germline ends. The CDR3 bases are TGTGCCAGCAGTGGAAGGACCAGCTCCTACAATGAGCAGTTCTTC. This encodes CASSGRTSSYNEQFF.

This clonotype was seen ten or more times. The rearrangement links TRBV29-1 to TRBJ2-3, with D uncertain. The V gene's germline CDR1 is SQVTM and CDR2 ANQGSEA. Between the trimmed V and J ends, which lost 7 bases and 2 bases, there was a span of 16 bases. The CDR3 totals 14 residues. In nucleotides, the CDR3 is TGCAGCGGGCTACTCCAGTCCTACACAGATACGCAGTATTTT. Amino acid sequence: CSGLLQSYTDTQYF.

This clonotype was counted many times. V is TRBV25-1 and J is TRBJ1-2, with D hard to call. Trimming shortened V by 2 bases and J by 8 bases, and 12 bases separated the two germline ends. The length of the CDR3 is 13 residues. The V gene's germline CDR1 is MGHDK and CDR2 SYGVNS. The CDR3 DNA reads TGTGCCAGCAGTGAAGGTGTGCGCAGGGGCTACACCTTC. Protein product: CASSEGVRRGYTF.

In its sample, this clonotype was seen many times. The chain carries TRBV20-1 and TRBJ2-1; D uncertain. Germline V gives CDR1 DFQATT, CDR2 SNEGSKA (reference sequence). V was shortened by 4 bases and J by 6 bases, with 7 bases between the two germline ends. This CDR3 spans 11 amino acids. DNA of the CDR3: TGCAGTGCTATCTCGGGCAATGAGCAGTTCTTC. Its translation is CSAISGNEQFF.

This clonotype was picked up many times. V usage is TRBV30 and J usage is TRBJ2-2; D is uncertain. This CDR3 has 15 residues. Looked up from germline, CDR1 is GTSNPN and CDR2 is SVGIG (reference sequence). Between the trimmed V and J ends, which lost 3 bases and 1 base, there was a span of 12 bases. CDR3 DNA: TGTGCCTGGAGGGAACCGGGTCGGAACACCGGGGAGCTGTTTTTT. Its translation is CAWREPGRNTGELFF.

This clonotype has ten or more counts. V is TRBV5-1 and J is TRBJ2-7; D possibly matches TRBD1 or TRBD2 (5 bases each). CDR1 and CDR2 (germline): SGHRS, YFSETQ. The CDR3 is 15 residues long. The germline V and J ends were trimmed by 3 bases and 2 bases, with 15 bases remaining between them. CDR3 protein: CASSSRDRHPYEQYF. Written as DNA, the CDR3 is TGCGCCAGCAGCTCCCGGGACCGACATCCCTACGAGCAGTACTTC. Full variable domain (missing parts from reference TRBV5-1 and TRBJ2-7): KAGVTQTPRYLIKTRGQQVTLSCSPISGHRSVSWYQQTPGQGLQFLFEYFSETQRNKGNFPGRFSGRQFSNSRSEMNVSTLELGDSALYLCASSSRDRHPYEQYFGPGTRLTVT.

There are many counts of this clonotype. This chain uses TRBV19 with TRBJ2-7; 9 nucleotides align to TRBD2. Germline CDR1 reads LNHDA; CDR2 reads SQIVND (reference sequence). V lost 3 bases and J lost 1; bases outside the gene matches: 4. The CDR3 is 15 amino acids. CDR3 loop: CASSMEAGGSYEQYF. The CDR3 DNA sequence: TGTGCCAGTAGTATGGAAGCGGGAGGATCCTACGAGCAGTACTTC.

This clonotype has ten or more counts. The J gene is TRBJ2-1, the V gene TRBV20-1, with D tentatively TRBD1 (9 bases). Trimming cost V 3 bases and J 7 bases, with 25 bases left between them. Per the germline V gene, CDR1 is DFQATT and CDR2 is SNEGSKA (reference sequence). The CDR3 runs to 17 residues. CDR3 residues: CSASPPLQGAGGNEQFF. DNA of the CDR3: TGCAGTGCTAGTCCCCCATTACAGGGGGCGGGAGGAAATGAGCAGTTCTTC.

A note on this clonotype: This may stem from a read error, because a much larger clone lies one nucleotide away. This rearrangement joins TRBV6-6 to TRBJ2-7; D tentatively fits TRBD1 or TRBD2 (5 bases each). Germline loops: CDR1 MNHNY, CDR2 SVGAGI (reference sequence). The CDR3 consists of 15 residues. CDR3 sequence: CSSSYPGTQNYEQYF. CDR3 nucleotides: TGTTCCAGCAGTTACCCCGGGACCCAGAACTACGAGCAGTACTTC.

This clonotype has at least ten counts. V usage is TRBV29-1 and J usage is TRBJ1-1; 7 bases agree with TRBD1. CDR3 length equals 10 residues. Germline V gene sequence: CDR1 SQVTM, CDR2 ANQGSEA. The V and J ends lost 6 bases and 11 bases, in that order; junction bases with no gene match: 6. CDR3 DNA: TGCAGCGTGGAACAGGGGAAGGCTTTCTTT. Translation: CSVEQGKAFF.

This clonotype was picked up many times. V and J are TRBV3-1 and TRBJ2-7; 7 nucleotides agree with TRBD1. The CDR3 runs 14 residues. CDR1 LGHDT and CDR2 YNNKEL come from the germline V gene (reference sequence). After removal of 1 base from V and 7 bases from J, the junction contained 7 bases not matched to a gene. The CDR3 spells CASSQARTGGEQYF. CDR3 nucleotides: TGTGCCAGCAGCCAAGCTCGGACAGGAGGAGAGCAGTACTTC.

The sample holds many counts of this clonotype. The rearrangement uses TRBV7-9 and TRBJ2-5; TRBD2 agrees at 9 bases. Germline V lookup: CDR1 SEHNR, CDR2 FQNEAQ (reference sequence). Trimming at V came to 1 base and at J to 1 base, leaving 4 bases not matched to a gene. There are 16 residues in the CDR3. The CDR3 loop reads CASSLGISGGQETQYF. As DNA, the CDR3 is TGTGCCAGCAGCTTAGGGATTAGCGGGGGCCAAGAGACCCAGTACTTC.

This clonotype appeared many times. The rearrangement links TRBV24-1 to TRBJ2-5; D gene uncertain. Trimming pared 7 bases from V and 3 bases from J, leaving 5 bases between. The CDR3 is 11 amino acids. Per the germline V gene, CDR1 is KGHDR and CDR2 is SFDVKD. DNA for the CDR3: TGTGCCACCAGCTCGAAAGAGACCCAGTACTTC. Amino acid sequence: CATSSKETQYF.

The sample holds many counts of this clonotype. This chain connects TRBV6-5 to TRBJ2-5; TRBD1 aligns across 8 bases. CDR3 length: 14 amino acids. The V and J ends lost 0 bases and 6 bases, in that order; junction bases with no gene match: 3. CDR1 and CDR2 from the germline V gene are MNHEY and SVGAGI. DNA for the CDR3: TGTGCCAGCAGTTACTCGGACAGGGCGAAGACCCAGTACTTC. It specifies CASSYSDRAKTQYF.

The table lists this clonotype with many counts. V and J are TRBV5-1 and TRBJ1-1, with D perhaps TRBD1 (5 bases). Deletions cut 0 bases from V and 0 bases from J, with 9 bases between. The V gene's germline CDR1 is SGHRS and CDR2 YFSETQ. The CDR3 has 15 amino acids. The CDR3 sequence: CASSLDIRVNTEAFF. CDR3 bases: TGCGCCAGCAGCTTGGATATCAGGGTGAACACTGAAGCTTTCTTT.

Many counts were recorded for this clonotype. The CDR3 loop reads CASSLTSAGGYTF. CDR3 bases: TGTGCCAGCAGTTTAACTTCTGCTGGAGGCTACACCTTC. This sequence joins TRBV27 and TRBJ1-2; D gene uncertain. CDR1 and CDR2 (germline): MNHEY, SMNVEV (reference sequence). The CDR3 loop spans 13 amino acids. The V end was cut by 2 bases, the J end by 8 bases, with 12 bases between.

There are many counts of this clonotype. The chain has TRBV5-1 and TRBJ2-7; tentatively, D is TRBD1 (5 bases). V lost 4 bases, J lost 1 base, and 12 bases lay in between. Germline V gene data show CDR1 as SGHRS and CDR2 as YFSETQ. The CDR3 runs 14 residues. CDR3 DNA: TGCGCCAGCAGCCGAATACAGGATTCCTACGAGCAGTACTTC. This encodes CASSRIQDSYEQYF.